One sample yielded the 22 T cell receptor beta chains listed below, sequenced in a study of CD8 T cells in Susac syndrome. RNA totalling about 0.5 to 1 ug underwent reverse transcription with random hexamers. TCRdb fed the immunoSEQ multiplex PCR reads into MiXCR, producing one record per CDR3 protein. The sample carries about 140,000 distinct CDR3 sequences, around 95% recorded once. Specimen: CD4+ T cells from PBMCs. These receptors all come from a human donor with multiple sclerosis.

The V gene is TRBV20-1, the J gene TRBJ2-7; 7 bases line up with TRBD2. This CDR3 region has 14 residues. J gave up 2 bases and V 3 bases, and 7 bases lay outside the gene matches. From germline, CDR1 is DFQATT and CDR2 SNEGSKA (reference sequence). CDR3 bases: TGCAGTGCTAGGGCCCCTAGCGGTACCTACGAGCAGTACTTC. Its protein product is CSARAPSGTYEQYF.

The CDR3 loop reads CATSRKRELLTDTQYF. The CDR3 DNA follows: TGTGCCACCAGTCGAAAGCGGGAGCTCTTGACAGATACGCAGTATTTT. The chain couples TRBV15 to TRBJ2-3; 8 bases match TRBD2. Trimming took 6 bases from V and 3 from J; bases not matched to a gene: 11. Per the germline V gene, CDR1 is LNHNV and CDR2 is YYDKDF (reference sequence). The CDR3 has 16 amino acids.

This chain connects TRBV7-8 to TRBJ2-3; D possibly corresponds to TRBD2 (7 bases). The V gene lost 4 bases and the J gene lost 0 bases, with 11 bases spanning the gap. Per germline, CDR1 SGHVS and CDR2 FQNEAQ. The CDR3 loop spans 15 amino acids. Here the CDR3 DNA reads TGTGCCAGCAGCTATCGGGGGGCTAGCACAGATACGCAGTATTTT. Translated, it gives CASSYRGASTDTQYF.

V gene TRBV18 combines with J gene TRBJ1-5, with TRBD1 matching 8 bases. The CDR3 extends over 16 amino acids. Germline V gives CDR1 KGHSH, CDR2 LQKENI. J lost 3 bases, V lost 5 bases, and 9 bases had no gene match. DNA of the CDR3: TGTGCCAGCTCAACACAGGGACAGGCGGACAATCAGCCCCAGCATTTT. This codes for CASSTQGQADNQPQHF. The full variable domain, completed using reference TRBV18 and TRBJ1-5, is NAGVMQNPRHLVRRRGQEARLRCSPMKGHSHVYWYRQLPEEGLKFMVYLQKENIIDESGMPKERFSAEFPKEGPSILRIQQVVRGDSAAYFCASSTQGQADNQPQHFGDGTRLSIL.

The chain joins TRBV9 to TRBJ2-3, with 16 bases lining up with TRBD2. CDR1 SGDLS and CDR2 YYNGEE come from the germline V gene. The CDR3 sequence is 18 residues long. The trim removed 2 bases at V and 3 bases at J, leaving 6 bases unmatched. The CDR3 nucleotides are TGTGCCAGCAGCGTCGGGACTAGCGGGGGGGCCGCGACAGATACGCAGTATTTT. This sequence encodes CASSVGTSGGAATDTQYF. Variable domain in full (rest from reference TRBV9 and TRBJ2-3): DSGVTQTPKHLITATGQRVTLRCSPRSGDLSVYWYQQSLDQGLQFLIQYYNGEERAKGNILERFSAQQFPDLHSELNLSSLELGDSALYFCASSVGTSGGAATDTQYFGPGTRLTVL.

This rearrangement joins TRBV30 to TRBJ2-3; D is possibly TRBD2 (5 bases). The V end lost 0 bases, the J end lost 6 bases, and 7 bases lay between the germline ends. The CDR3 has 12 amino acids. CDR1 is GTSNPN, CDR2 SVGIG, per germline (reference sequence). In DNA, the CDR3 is TGTGCCTGGAGTGTACCGGGGGATACGCAGTATTTT. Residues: CAWSVPGDTQYF. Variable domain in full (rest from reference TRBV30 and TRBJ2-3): SQTIHQWPATLVQPVGSPLSLECTVEGTSNPNLYWYRQAAGRGLQLLFYSVGIGQISSEVPQNLSASRPQDRQFILSSKKLLLSDSGFYLCAWSVPGDTQYFGPGTRLTVL.

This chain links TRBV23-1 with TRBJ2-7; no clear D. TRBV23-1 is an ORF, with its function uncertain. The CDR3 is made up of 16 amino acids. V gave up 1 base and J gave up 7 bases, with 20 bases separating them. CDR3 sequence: CASSQCGNSTLAEQYF. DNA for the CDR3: TGCGCCAGCAGTCAATGTGGTAATTCAACGTTGGCGGAGCAGTACTTC.

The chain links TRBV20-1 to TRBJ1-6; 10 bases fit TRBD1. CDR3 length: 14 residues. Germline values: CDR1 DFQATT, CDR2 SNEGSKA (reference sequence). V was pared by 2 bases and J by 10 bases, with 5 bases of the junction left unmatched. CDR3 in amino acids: CSARRQGAKSPLHF. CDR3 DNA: TGCAGTGCTAGACGACAGGGGGCAAAATCACCCCTCCACTTT.

The CDR3 reads CASSSGRRARGTSGGDEQFF. The CDR3 region has the DNA TGTGCCAGCAGCTCCGGGAGACGAGCTAGGGGAACCTCGGGGGGCGATGAGCAGTTCTTC. The chain uses TRBV11-3 and TRBJ2-1; D may be TRBD2 (7 bases). The CDR3 is 20 residues long. CDR1 and CDR2 from the germline V gene are SGHNT and YENEEA. Trimming cost V 4 bases and J 8 bases, with 33 bases left between them.

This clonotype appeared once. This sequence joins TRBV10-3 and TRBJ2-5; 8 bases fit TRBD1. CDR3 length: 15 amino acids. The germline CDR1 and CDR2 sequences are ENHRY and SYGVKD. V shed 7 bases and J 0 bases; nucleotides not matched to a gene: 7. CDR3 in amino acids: CAIKGQVPDQETQYF. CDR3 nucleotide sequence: TGTGCCATCAAGGGACAGGTTCCGGACCAAGAGACCCAGTACTTC.

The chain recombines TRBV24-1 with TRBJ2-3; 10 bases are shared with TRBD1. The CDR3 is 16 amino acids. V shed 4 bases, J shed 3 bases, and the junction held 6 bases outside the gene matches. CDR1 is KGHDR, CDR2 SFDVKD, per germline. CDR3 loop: CATSDTGQGQTDTQYF. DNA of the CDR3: TGTGCCACCAGTGACACGGGACAGGGGCAGACAGATACGCAGTATTTT.

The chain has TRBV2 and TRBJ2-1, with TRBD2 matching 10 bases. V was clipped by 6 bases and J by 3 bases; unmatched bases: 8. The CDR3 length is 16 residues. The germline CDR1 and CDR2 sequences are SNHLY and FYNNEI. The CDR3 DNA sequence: TGTGCCAGCAGAAATAGAGCGGGAGGGAGCTACAATGAGCAGTTCTTC. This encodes CASRNRAGGSYNEQFF.

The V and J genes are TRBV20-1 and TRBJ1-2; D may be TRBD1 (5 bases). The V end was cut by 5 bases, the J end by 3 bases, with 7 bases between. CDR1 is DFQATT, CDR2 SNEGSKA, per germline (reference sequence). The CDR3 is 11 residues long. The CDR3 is CSAPQDYGYTF. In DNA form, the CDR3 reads TGCAGTGCTCCACAGGACTATGGCTACACCTTC.

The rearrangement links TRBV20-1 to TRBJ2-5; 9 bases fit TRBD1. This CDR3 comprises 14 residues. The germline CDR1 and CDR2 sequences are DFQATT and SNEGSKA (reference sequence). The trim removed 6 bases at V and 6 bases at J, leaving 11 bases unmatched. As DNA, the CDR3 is TGCAGTGCCGGGGCCGGGACAGGGAGGAAGACCCAGTACTTC. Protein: CSAGAGTGRKTQYF.

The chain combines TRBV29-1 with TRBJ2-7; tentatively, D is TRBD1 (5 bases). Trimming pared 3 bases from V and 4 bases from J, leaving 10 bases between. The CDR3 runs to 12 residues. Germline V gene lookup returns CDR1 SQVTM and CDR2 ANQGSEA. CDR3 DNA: TGCAGCGTTGATGACAGTGCTTACGAGCAGTACTTC. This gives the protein CSVDDSAYEQYF.

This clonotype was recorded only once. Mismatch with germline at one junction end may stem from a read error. The CDR3, as DNA: TGTGCCAGCAGCACCCCGGGACGCTATCGCTACACCTTC. It encodes CASSTPGRYRYTF. The rearrangement links TRBV5-6 to TRBJ1-2; a weak D match, TRBD1 (5 bases). CDR3 length: 13 residues. Germline V lookup: CDR1 SGHDT, CDR2 YYEEEE.

CDR3: CASRERGGLRSADTQYF. The CDR3 DNA reads TGTGCCTCAAGGGAGCGGGGGGGCCTTAGGTCGGCAGATACGCAGTATTTT. The V gene is TRBV2, the J gene TRBJ2-3, with TRBD2 identical over 10 bases. The germline CDR1 and CDR2 sequences are SNHLY and FYNNEI. V was clipped by 11 bases and J by 4 bases; unmatched bases: 18. The CDR3 is 17 residues long.

The DNA of the CDR3 is TGTGCCAGCAGTTTATTGGCTGGGGTTGTTGGTCAGCCCCAGCATTTT. Its translation: CASSLLAGVVGQPQHF. V usage is TRBV28 and J usage is TRBJ1-5; no clear D gene. The V gene lost 1 base and the J gene lost 6 bases, with 16 bases spanning the gap. CDR1 is MDHEN, CDR2 SYDVKM, per germline. The CDR3 is made up of 16 amino acids.

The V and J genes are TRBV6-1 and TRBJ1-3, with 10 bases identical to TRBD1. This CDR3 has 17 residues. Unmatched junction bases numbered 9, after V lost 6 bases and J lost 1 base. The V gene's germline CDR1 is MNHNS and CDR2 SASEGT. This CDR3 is CASRGQGPNLSGNTIYF. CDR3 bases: TGTGCCAGCAGGGGACAGGGGCCCAATCTGTCTGGAAACACCATATATTTT.

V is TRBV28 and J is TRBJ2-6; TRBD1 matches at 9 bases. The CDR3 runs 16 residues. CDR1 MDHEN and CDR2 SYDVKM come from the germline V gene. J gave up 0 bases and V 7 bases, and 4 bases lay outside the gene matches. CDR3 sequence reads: CASIETGGSGANVLTF. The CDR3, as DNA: TGTGCCAGCATCGAGACAGGGGGCTCTGGGGCCAACGTCCTGACTTTC.

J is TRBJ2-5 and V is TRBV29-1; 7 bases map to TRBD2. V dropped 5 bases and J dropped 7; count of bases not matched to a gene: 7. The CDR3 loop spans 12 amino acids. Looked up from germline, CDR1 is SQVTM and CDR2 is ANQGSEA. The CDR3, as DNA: TGCAGCGTTCTGAGGGAGGGCGGGACCCAGTACTTC. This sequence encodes CSVLREGGTQYF.

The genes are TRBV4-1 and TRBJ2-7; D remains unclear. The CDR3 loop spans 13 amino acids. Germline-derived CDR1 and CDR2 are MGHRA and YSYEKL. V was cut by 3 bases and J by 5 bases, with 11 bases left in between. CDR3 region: CASSQTPRDEQYF. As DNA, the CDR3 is TGCGCCAGCAGCCAGACCCCCCGGGACGAGCAGTACTTC.